The rows below give T cell receptor beta chains drawn from one sample of a study of regulatory dendritic cells for organ transplantation. Assay: immunoSEQ multiplex PCR; the TCRdb copy retains only in-frame clones and omits some. The data show 15,000 to 20,000 clones, around 80% seen once. Which antigens these TCRs recognize remains unknown. Sequences were obtained from memory CD4+ T cells from blood cultured with regulatory dendritic cells. Receptors were obtained from a human donor in good health. CDR3s include the opening cysteine and the closing phenylalanine or tryptophan. D genes are given only for firm matches. Only some rows state a clone size, as once, few, many or a class for expanded clones.

j_call v_call d_call clone_size cdr3_nt cdr3_aa
TRBJ2-3 TRBV6-1 TRBD2 . TGTGCCAGCAGTGAACTAGCGGGGGGACTCACAGATACGCAGTATTTT CASSELAGGLTDTQYF
TRBJ2-1 TRBV5-4 TRBD2 . TGTGCCAGCAGCTCTAGCGGACTCTGGGACAATGAGCAGTTCTTC CASSSSGLWDNEQFF
TRBJ1-2 TRBV19 . . TGTGCCAGTAGTATTGGGACCTCCTATGGCTACACCTTC CASSIGTSYGYTF
TRBJ2-3 TRBV19 . . TGTGCCAGTAGCCCAACAGGGTATACGCAGTATTTT CASSPTGYTQYF
TRBJ2-5 TRBV29-1 . . TGCAGCCCCGGTCGGTCGGAGGAGACCCAGTACTTC CSPGRSEETQYF
TRBJ2-3 TRBV7-2 . . TGTGCCAGCAGCTTAGCTGGACTCTTCACAGATACGCAGTATTTT CASSLAGLFTDTQYF
TRBJ2-1 TRBV6-6 . . TGTGCCAGCAGTAATCAGGGTCCGTCGTACAATGAGCAGTTCTTC CASSNQGPSYNEQFF
TRBJ2-1 TRBV6-5 TRBD1 . TGTGCCAGCAGTCAACAGGGGGCATCCTACAATGAGCAGTTCTTC CASSQQGASYNEQFF
TRBJ2-5 TRBV9 . once TGTGCCAGCAGCGTAGATCCGGGACATCAGTACCAAGAGACCCAGTACTTC CASSVDPGHQYQETQYF
TRBJ1-2 TRBV14 TRBD1 . TGTGCCAGCAGCCACGCCTTGACAGGGTGGGATGGCTACACCTTC CASSHALTGWDGYTF
TRBJ1-2 TRBV11-2 TRBD1 . TGTGCCAGCAGCTTAGGGCGGACAGGGGGGGGCTATGGCTACACCTTC CASSLGRTGGGYGYTF
TRBJ1-2 TRBV7-9 . . TGTGCCAGCAGCTACTACCCCGGGGCGCGGGGGGAAAACTATGGCTACACCTTC CASSYYPGARGENYGYTF
TRBJ2-3 TRBV18 TRBD2 few TGTGCCAGCTCACCACGGCAGATTCTAGCGGGGGGTCCAAGCACAGATACGCAGTATTTT CASSPRQILAGGPSTDTQYF
TRBJ2-3 TRBV7-2 . . TGTGCCAGCCTCGAGCGTAACACAGATACGCAGTATTTT CASLERNTDTQYF
TRBJ1-1 TRBV28 . . TGTGCCAGCAGTACCGTCGGGAGCATGAACACTGAAGCTTTCTTT CASSTVGSMNTEAFF
TRBJ2-7 TRBV13 . . TGTGCCAGCAGCCGACGCCACGGCCCTCGGCTACCCTACGAGCAGTACTTC CASSRRHGPRLPYEQYF
TRBJ1-1 TRBV6-6 . . TGTGCCAGCAGTTACTTCGGGGGGCTGGGTGAAGCTTTCTTT CASSYFGGLGEAFF
TRBJ1-3 TRBV5-1 . few TGCGCCTCCCGGGGAGATGGAAACACCATATATTTT CASRGDGNTIYF
TRBJ1-4 TRBV5-8 . once TGTGCCAGCAGCTTGGGTTCGGGGGCCCCAAGGAATGAAAAACTGTTTTTT CASSLGSGAPRNEKLFF
TRBJ1-6 TRBV27 . . TGTGCCAGCAGTCGCCGGGACATCTTGTCACCCCTCCACTTT CASSRRDILSPLHF
TRBJ1-2 TRBV7-9 . . TGTGCCAGCAGCAGACGGGATTCCTCGGACTATGGCTACACCTTC CASSRRDSSDYGYTF
TRBJ2-5 TRBV7-2 . . TGTGCCAGCAGCCCGTTGGGTGGTCTTACGGAGACCCAGTACTTC CASSPLGGLTETQYF
TRBJ2-7 TRBV7-2 TRBD2 . TGTGCCAGCAGCTTGGATGCGCGGGGGGGCCCCTTACTCTGGCAGTACTTC CASSLDARGGPLLWQYF
TRBJ1-2 TRBV5-8 TRBD1 . TGTGCCAGCAGCCGCGTACAGGGGAACTTTAACTATGGCTACACCTTC CASSRVQGNFNYGYTF
TRBJ2-2 TRBV2 TRBD2 few TGTGCCAGCAGAGCGGGAGGGACGAACACCGGGGAGCTGTTTTTT CASRAGGTNTGELFF
TRBJ2-3 TRBV30 TRBD2 . TGTGCCTGGAGTGCTAGCGGGCCCACAGATACGCAGTATTTT CAWSASGPTDTQYF
TRBJ1-3 TRBV9 . . TGTGCCAGCAGCGCCGGCAGAGCCGTCTCTGGAAACACCATATATTTT CASSAGRAVSGNTIYF
TRBJ1-1 TRBV7-2 . . TGTGCCAGCAGCTTCAGGGGTTCCACTGAAGCTTTCTTT CASSFRGSTEAFF
TRBJ1-3 TRBV7-2 TRBD1 once TGTGCCAGCAGCTTAGAGACAGGGACCGGAAACACCATATATTTT CASSLETGTGNTIYF
TRBJ1-5 TRBV9 . few TGTGCCAGCAGCGTACCAGGGGTGTTATATCAGCCCCAGCATTTT CASSVPGVLYQPQHF
TRBJ2-3 TRBV2 . few TGTGCCAGCAGTGAAGCGTTCACAGATACGCAGTATTTT CASSEAFTDTQYF
TRBJ1-1 TRBV6-5 TRBD1 once TGTGCCAGCAGCACCGACACACAGGGGGTAACTGAAGCTTTCTTT CASSTDTQGVTEAFF
TRBJ2-3 TRBV6-5 . . TGTGCCAGCAGCCGTAAAAAATTTACAGATACGCAGTATTTT CASSRKKFTDTQYF
TRBJ2-2 TRBV7-2 TRBD1 . TGTGCCAGCAGCGCCCGGGACAGGGGGCTGCTATTGAACACCGGGGAGCTGTTTTTT CASSARDRGLLLNTGELFF
TRBJ2-2 TRBV11-2 TRBD2 . TGTGCCAGCAGCTTAGGGGCGGGAGGAACCGGGGAGCTGTTTTTT CASSLGAGGTGELFF
TRBJ2-7 TRBV6-6 TRBD2 . TGTGCCAGCGCTCATGGACTAGCGGGAGTCGAGCAGTACTTC CASAHGLAGVEQYF
TRBJ1-2 TRBV7-2 . few TGTGCCAGCAGCTCCGACGCAGGTGGCTACACCTTC CASSSDAGGYTF
TRBJ1-1 TRBV19 . once TGTGCCAGTAATCCGGGGCTCACCAACACTGAAGCTTTCTTT CASNPGLTNTEAFF
TRBJ2-3 TRBV7-6 . few TGTGCCAGCAGCTTATGGGAGAGCACAGATACGCAGTATTTT CASSLWESTDTQYF
TRBJ2-5 TRBV13 . . TGTGCCAGCAGCTCCCAATCGTTTAACGGAGGGGTGTGGGAGACCCAGTACTTC CASSSQSFNGGVWETQYF
TRBJ2-5 TRBV6-4 TRBD2 . TGTGCCAGCAGCGCCCTACTAGCGGGAGAAAGGTTCCAAGAGACCCAGTACTTC CASSALLAGERFQETQYF
TRBJ2-3 TRBV30 TRBD1 . TGTGCCTGGAGTGTACAGGGGTTTGGGGCAGATACGCAGTATTTT CAWSVQGFGADTQYF
TRBJ1-1 TRBV9 . . TGTGCCAGCAGCGTATCACCAAATCCGAACACTGAAGCTTTCTTT CASSVSPNPNTEAFF
TRBJ2-7 TRBV4-2 TRBD2 . TGTGCCAGCAGCCACCGACTAGTGAGCGGGAGCTCCTACGAGCAGTACTTC CASSHRLVSGSSYEQYF
TRBJ1-1 TRBV19 . . TGTGCCAGTAGCAAAGGGTCCGACGTTGAAGCTTTCTTT CASSKGSDVEAFF
TRBJ2-7 TRBV6-1 TRBD1 . TGTGCCAGCAGTGAACTATCAGGGGGTCCCGACGAGCAGTACTTC CASSELSGGPDEQYF
TRBJ2-7 TRBV7-3 TRBD1 once TGTGCCAGCAGCTTTGGACAGGGTGGTGAGCAGTACTTC CASSFGQGGEQYF
TRBJ2-1 TRBV29-1 . . TGCAGCGAGGCAACCTACAATGAGCAGTTCTTC CSEATYNEQFF
TRBJ1-4 TRBV29-1 . once TGCAGCGGGCTAAGTGCCGAAAAACTGTTTTTT CSGLSAEKLFF
TRBJ2-7 TRBV6-5 TRBD2 . TGTGCCAGCAGCCGGACTAGCGGGACGTCCTACGAGCAGTACTTC CASSRTSGTSYEQYF
TRBJ2-1 TRBV2 TRBD2 . TGTGCCAGCAGTGAAGAAGCGGGGCCTTACAATGAGCAGTTCTTC CASSEEAGPYNEQFF
TRBJ2-5 TRBV11-2 TRBD1 . TGTGCCAGCAGCATCCAATATTCCGGGACAGGCCTGCACTTC CASSIQYSGTGLHF